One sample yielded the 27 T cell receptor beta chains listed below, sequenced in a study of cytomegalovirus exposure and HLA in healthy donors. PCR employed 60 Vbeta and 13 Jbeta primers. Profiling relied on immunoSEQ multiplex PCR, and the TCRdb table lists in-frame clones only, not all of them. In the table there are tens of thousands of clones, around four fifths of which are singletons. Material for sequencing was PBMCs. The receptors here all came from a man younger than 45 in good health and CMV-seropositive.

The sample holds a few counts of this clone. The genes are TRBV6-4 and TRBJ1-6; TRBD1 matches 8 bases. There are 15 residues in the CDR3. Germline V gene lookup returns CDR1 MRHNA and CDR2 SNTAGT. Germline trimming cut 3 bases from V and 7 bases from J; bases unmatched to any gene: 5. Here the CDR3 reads CASSELDRGNSPLHF. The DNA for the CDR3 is TGTGCCAGCAGTGAACTCGACAGGGGAAATTCACCCCTCCACTTT.

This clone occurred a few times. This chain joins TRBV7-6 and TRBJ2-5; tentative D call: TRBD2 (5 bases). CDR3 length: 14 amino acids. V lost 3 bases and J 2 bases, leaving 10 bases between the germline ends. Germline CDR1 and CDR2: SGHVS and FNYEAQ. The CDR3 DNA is TGTGCCAGCAGCTTGAATGAGGGTCAAGAGACCCAGTACTTC. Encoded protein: CASSLNEGQETQYF. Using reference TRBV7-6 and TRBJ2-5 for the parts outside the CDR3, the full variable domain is GAGVSQSPRYKVTKRGQDVALRCDPISGHVSLYWYRQALGQGPEFLTYFNYEAQQDKSGLPNDRFSAERPEGSISTLTIQRTEQRDSAMYRCASSLNEGQETQYFGPGTRLLVL.

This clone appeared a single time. The CDR3 loop is CASSFIAGAVTGELFF. CDR3 DNA: TGCGCCAGCAGTTTTATAGCGGGGGCCGTCACCGGGGAGCTGTTTTTT. This chain links TRBV5-1 with TRBJ2-2; 9 bases are a match to TRBD2. This CDR3 contains 16 residues. Germline loops: CDR1 SGHRS, CDR2 YFSETQ. The V segment lost 5 bases and the J segment 4 bases; nucleotides outside the gene matches: 9.

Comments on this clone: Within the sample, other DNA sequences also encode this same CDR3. The CDR3 DNA sequence: TGCGCCAGCAGCACGACAGATTTCTACGAGCAGTACTTC. Translation: CASSTTDFYEQYF. V is TRBV4-1 and J is TRBJ2-7; a possible D gene is TRBD1 (5 bases). The CDR3 is 13 residues long. V lost 5 bases, J lost 3 bases, and 11 bases lay in between. Germline lookup yields CDR1 MGHRA and CDR2 YSYEKL.

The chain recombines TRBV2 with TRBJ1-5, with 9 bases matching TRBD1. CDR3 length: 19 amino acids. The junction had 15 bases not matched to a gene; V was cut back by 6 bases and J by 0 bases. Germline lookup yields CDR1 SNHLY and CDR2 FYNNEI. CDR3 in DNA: TGTGCCAGCAGCGCACAGGGGGCCAACCCTGAAGATAGCAATCAGCCCCAGCATTTT. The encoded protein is CASSAQGANPEDSNQPQHF.

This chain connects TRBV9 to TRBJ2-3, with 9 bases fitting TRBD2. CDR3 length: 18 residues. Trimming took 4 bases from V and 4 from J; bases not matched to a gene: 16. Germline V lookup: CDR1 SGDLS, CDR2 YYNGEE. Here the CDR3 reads CASSSVAGAPSGADTQYF. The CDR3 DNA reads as TGTGCCAGCAGCTCTGTAGCGGGGGCTCCAAGCGGCGCAGATACGCAGTATTTT.

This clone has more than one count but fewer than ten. For the CDR3, the DNA is TGCAGCGTGACTTCCTCCCCTGGCTACACCTTC. This encodes CSVTSSPGYTF. V usage is TRBV29-1 and J usage is TRBJ1-2; D is unresolved. This CDR3 has 11 amino acids. Germline V gene sequence: CDR1 SQVTM, CDR2 ANQGSEA. V lost 6 bases and J lost 7, with 12 bases in between.

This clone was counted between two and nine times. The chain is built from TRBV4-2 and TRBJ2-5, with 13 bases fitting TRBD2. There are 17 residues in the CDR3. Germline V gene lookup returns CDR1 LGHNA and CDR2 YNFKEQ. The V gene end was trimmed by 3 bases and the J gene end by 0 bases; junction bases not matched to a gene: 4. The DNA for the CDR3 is TGTGCCAGCAGCCACCGACTAGCGGGGGGTCACCAAGAGACCCAGTACTTC. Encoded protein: CASSHRLAGGHQETQYF.

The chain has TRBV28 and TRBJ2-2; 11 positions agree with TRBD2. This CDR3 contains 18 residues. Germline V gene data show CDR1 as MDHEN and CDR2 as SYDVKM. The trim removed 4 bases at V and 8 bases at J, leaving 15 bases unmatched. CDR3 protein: CASSSSASGGSYGGELFF. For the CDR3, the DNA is TGTGCCAGCAGTTCTAGTGCTAGCGGGGGGTCTTATGGAGGGGAGCTGTTTTTT.

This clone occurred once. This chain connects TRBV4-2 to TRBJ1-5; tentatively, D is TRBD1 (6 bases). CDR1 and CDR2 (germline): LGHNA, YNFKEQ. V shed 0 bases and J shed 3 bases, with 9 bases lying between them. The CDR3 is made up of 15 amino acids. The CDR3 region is CASSQDGQLNQPQHF. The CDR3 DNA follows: TGTGCCAGCAGCCAAGATGGACAGCTCAATCAGCCCCAGCATTTT.

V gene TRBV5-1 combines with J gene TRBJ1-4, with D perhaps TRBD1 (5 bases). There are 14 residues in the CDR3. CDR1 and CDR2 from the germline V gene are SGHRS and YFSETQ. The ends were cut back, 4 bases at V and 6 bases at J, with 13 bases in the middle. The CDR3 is CASSEGLTDEKLFF. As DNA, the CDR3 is TGCGCCAGCAGCGAGGGACTGACGGATGAAAAACTGTTTTTT.

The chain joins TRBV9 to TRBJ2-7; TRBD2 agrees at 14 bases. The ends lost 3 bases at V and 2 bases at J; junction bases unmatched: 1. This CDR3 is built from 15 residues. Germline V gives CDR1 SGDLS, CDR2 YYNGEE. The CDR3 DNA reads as TGTGCCAGCAGCGAGACTAGCGGGGGGGCCTACGAGCAGTACTTC. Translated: CASSETSGGAYEQYF.

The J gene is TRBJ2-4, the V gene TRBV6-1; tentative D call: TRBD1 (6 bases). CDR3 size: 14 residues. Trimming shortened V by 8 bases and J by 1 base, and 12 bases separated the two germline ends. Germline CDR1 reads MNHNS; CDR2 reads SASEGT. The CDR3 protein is CASRPTGAKNIQYF. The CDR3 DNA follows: TGTGCCAGCCGACCTACAGGGGCCAAAAACATTCAGTACTTC.

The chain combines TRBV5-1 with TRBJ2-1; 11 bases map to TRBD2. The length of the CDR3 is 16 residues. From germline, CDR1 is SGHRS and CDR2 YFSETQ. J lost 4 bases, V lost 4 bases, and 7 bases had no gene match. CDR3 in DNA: TGCGCCAGCAGCCCGGAGACTAGCGGGAATTACAATGAGCAGTTCTTC. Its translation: CASSPETSGNYNEQFF.

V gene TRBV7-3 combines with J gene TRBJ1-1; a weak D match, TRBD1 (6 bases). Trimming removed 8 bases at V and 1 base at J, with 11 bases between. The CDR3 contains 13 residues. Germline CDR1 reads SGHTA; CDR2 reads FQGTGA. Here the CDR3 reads CASAGTPNTEAFF. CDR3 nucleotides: TGTGCCAGCGCCGGGACACCGAACACTGAAGCTTTCTTT. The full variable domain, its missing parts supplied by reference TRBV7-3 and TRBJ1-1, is GAGVSQTPSNKVTEKGKYVELRCDPISGHTALYWYRQSLGQGPEFLIYFQGTGAADDSGLPNDRFFAVRPEGSVSTLKIQRTERGDSAVYLCASAGTPNTEAFFGQGTRLTVV.

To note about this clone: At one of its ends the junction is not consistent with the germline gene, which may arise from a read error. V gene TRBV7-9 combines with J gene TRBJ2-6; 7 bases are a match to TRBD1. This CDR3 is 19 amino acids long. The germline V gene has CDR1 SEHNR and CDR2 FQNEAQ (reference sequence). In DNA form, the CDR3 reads TGTTCCAGCAGCTCTACTACAGGGGCTCGGAGCTCTGGGGCCAACGTCCTGACTTTC. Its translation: CSSSSTTGARSSGANVLTF.

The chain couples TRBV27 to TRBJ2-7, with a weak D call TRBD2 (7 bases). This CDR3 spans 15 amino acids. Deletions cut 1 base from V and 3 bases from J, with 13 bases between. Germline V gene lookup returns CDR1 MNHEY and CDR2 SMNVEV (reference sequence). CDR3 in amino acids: CASSLLAGANYEQYF. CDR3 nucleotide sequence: TGTGCCAGCAGTTTATTGGCGGGGGCCAACTACGAGCAGTACTTC.

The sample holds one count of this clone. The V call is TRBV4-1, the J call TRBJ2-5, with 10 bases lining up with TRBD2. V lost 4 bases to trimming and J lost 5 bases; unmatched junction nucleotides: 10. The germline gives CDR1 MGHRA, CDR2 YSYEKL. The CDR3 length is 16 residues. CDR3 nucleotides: TGCGCCAGCAGCCTCCAGGAAGCGGGGGGGCAGGAGACCCAGTACTTC. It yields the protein CASSLQEAGGQETQYF.

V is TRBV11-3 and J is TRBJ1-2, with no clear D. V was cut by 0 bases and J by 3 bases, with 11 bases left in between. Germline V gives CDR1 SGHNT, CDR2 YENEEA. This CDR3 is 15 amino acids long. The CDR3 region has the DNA TGTGCCAGCAGCTTAGAGCTTTTACGGGACTATGGCTACACCTTC. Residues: CASSLELLRDYGYTF. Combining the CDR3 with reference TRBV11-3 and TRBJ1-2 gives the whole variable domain EAGVVQSPRYKIIEKKQPVAFWCNPISGHNTLYWYLQNLGQGPELLIRYENEEAVDDSQLPKDRFSAERLKGVDSTLKIQPAELGDSAVYLCASSLELLRDYGYTFGSGTRLTVV.

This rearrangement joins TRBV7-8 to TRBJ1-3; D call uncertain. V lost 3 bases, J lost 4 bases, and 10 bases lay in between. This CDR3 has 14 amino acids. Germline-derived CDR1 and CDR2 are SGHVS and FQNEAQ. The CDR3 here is CASSFDRGGNTIYF. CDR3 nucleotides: TGTGCCAGCAGCTTCGACCGGGGAGGAAACACCATATATTTT.

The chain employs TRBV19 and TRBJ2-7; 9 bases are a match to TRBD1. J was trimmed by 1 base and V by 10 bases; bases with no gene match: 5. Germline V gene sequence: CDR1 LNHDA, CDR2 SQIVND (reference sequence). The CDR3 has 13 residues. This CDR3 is CATQTGGSYEQYF. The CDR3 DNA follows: TGTGCCACCCAGACAGGGGGATCCTACGAGCAGTACTTC.

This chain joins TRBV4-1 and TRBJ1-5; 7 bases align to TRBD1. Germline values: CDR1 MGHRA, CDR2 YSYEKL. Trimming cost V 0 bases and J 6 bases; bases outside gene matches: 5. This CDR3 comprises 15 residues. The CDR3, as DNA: TGCGCCAGCAGCCAAGATTACGAGGGGGCTCAGCCCCAGCATTTT. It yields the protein CASSQDYEGAQPQHF.

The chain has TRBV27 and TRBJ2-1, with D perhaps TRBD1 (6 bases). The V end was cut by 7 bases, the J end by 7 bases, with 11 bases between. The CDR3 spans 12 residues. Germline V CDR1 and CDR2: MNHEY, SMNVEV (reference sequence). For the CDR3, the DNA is TGTGCCAGCATCAACAGGGCTAATGAGCAGTTCTTC. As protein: CASINRANEQFF.

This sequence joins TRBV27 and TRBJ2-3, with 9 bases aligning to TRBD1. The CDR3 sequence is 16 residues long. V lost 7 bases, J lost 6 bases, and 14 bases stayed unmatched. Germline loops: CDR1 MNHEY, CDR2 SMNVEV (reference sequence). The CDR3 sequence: CASIISWTGAGDTQYF. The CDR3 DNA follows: TGTGCCAGCATCATCTCTTGGACAGGGGCGGGGGATACGCAGTATTTT.

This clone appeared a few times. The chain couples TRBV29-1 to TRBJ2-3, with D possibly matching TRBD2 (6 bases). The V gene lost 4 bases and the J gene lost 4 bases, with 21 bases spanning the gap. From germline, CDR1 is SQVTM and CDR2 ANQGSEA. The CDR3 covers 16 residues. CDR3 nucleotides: TGCAGCGTTGTTAGGGCGGGACTCCTAAGCGCAGATACGCAGTATTTT. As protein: CSVVRAGLLSADTQYF.

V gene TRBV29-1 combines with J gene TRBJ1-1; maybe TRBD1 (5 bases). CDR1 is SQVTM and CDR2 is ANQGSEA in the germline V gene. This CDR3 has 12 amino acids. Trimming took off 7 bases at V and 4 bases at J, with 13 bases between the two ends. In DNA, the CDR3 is TGCAGCGCCCAAAGGGGATCCACTGAAGCTTTCTTT. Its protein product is CSAQRGSTEAFF.

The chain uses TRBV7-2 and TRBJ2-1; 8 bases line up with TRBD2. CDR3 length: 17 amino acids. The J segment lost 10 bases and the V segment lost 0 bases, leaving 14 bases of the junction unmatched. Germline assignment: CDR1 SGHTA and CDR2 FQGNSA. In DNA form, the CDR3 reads TGTGCCAGCAGCTTAGCCCCTGGCGGGGGGCTTACAGGGGAGCAGTTCTTC. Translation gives CASSLAPGGGLTGEQFF.